This paragraph covers one TCR beta chain sequence. Its specificity is not known. This entry belongs to a study of early T cells in non-severe SARS-CoV-2 infection. MiXCR, run by TCRdb on the 5' RACE reads, gives a single entry per CDR3 protein. The profile shows just under 60,000 distinct CDR3 sequences, about 8.9% of them singletons. Germline V CDR1 and CDR2: MDHEN, SYDVKM. The CDR3 covers 13 residues. Trimming removed 8 bases from V and 7 bases from J, with 15 bases in between. General observations from the study: CD4 and private specificities were missed by VDJdb matching, which favored anti-spike CD8 responses.

Sequencing was carried out using whole blood. The chain recombines TRBV28 with TRBJ1-5, with D possibly TRBD1 on 5 matching bases. This clonotype was sampled from an adult who was a healthcare worker with PCR-confirmed SARS-CoV-2 infection or an uninfected control (not recorded which). CDR3 loop: CASGGIMEQPQHF. The CDR3 DNA reads as TGTGCCAGCGGGGGGATTATGGAACAGCCCCAGCATTTT. Complete variable domain (other parts from reference TRBV28 and TRBJ1-5): DVKVTQSSRYLVKRTGEKVFLECVQDMDHENMFWYRQDPGLGLRLIYFSYDVKMKEKGDIPEGYSVSREKKERFSLILESASTNQTSMYLCASGGIMEQPQHFGDGTRLSIL.